The 3 T cell receptor beta chains below all came from one sample that was sequenced in a study of shared clonotypes between healthy human individuals. It was CD45RO-negative cells, positively selected for CCR7, that made up naive CD8 cells, with terminally differentiated effector memory CD45RA+ cells excluded. Some clones are missing from TCRdb's copy, which holds only in-frame ones; the method was immunoSEQ multiplex PCR. Among some 2 million clones, about 95% were seen once, and the ten largest hold 1% to 1.3%. Sequencing was done on a sample of naive CD8+ T cells sorted from blood. The receptors here all came from a young man in good health.

This chain uses TRBV9 with TRBJ2-3; TRBD2 agrees at 9 bases. Germline values: CDR1 SGDLS, CDR2 YYNGEE. V trimming: 1 base; J trimming: 5 bases; junction bases outside the gene matches: 5. The CDR3 length is 15 residues. CDR3 DNA: TGTGCCAGCAGCGTATCAGGACTAGCGCGAGATACGCAGTATTTT. It translates to CASSVSGLARDTQYF.

V is TRBV28 and J is TRBJ1-2, with TRBD1 identical over 9 bases. Germline V gives CDR1 MDHEN, CDR2 SYDVKM. This CDR3 has 16 amino acids. The junction had 11 bases not matched to a gene; V was cut back by 5 bases and J by 4 bases. The CDR3 loop is CASSPRSGTGIYGYTF. DNA for the CDR3: TGTGCCAGCAGTCCCCGATCCGGGACAGGGATCTATGGCTACACCTTC.

A remark on this clone: This sample includes further DNA sequences coding for the same CDR3. The J gene is TRBJ2-7, the V gene TRBV19; TRBD1 agrees at 11 bases. CDR3 length equals 15 residues. Per germline, CDR1 LNHDA and CDR2 SQIVND (reference sequence). V shed 1 base, J shed 4 bases, and the junction held 3 bases outside the gene matches. CDR3 loop: CASSIGTGGTYEQYF. The CDR3 coding sequence is TGTGCCAGTAGTATAGGGACAGGGGGCACATACGAGCAGTACTTC.